The next 16 T cell receptor beta chains were all read from a single sample in a study of blood T cell repertoires in COVID-19. Assay: immunoSEQ multiplex PCR; the TCRdb copy retains only in-frame clones and omits some. In the table there are approximately 100,000 clones, nearly 90% of which are singletons. The sample was peripheral blood. These receptors all stem from a man in his 70s with acute or convalescent COVID-19.

The chain links TRBV3-1 (or the pseudogene TRBV3-2) to TRBJ1-6; D gene uncertain. The germline gives CDR1 LGHDT, CDR2 YNNKEL (reference sequence). V was shortened by 3 bases and J by 8 bases, with 11 bases between the two germline ends. CDR3 size: 14 residues. The CDR3 protein is CASSQAVEDSPLHF. The CDR3 region has the DNA TGTGCCAGCAGCCAGGCTGTAGAGGATTCACCCCTCCACTTT.

V usage is TRBV6-5 and J usage is TRBJ2-1; D is perhaps TRBD2 (5 bases). The CDR3 consists of 14 residues. Per germline, CDR1 MNHEY and CDR2 SVGAGI. V shed 6 bases and J shed 4 bases, with 13 bases lying between them. CDR3 loop: CASSLSGSYNEQFF. Written as DNA, the CDR3 is TGTGCCAGCAGCCTATCGGGGTCGTACAATGAGCAGTTCTTC.

J is TRBJ1-2 and V is TRBV29-1; D gene unclear. CDR1 and CDR2 (germline): SQVTM, ANQGSEA. The V end was cut by 3 bases, the J end by 5 bases, with 7 bases between. The CDR3 extends over 11 amino acids. The CDR3 DNA sequence: TGCAGCGTTGATTCGGGGTATGGCTACACCTTC. This translates into CSVDSGYGYTF.

The V and J genes are TRBV29-1 and TRBJ2-3, with D possibly being TRBD2 (6 bases). The CDR3 has 13 amino acids. The germline CDR1 and CDR2 sequences are SQVTM and ANQGSEA. V was cut by 4 bases and J by 1 base, with 9 bases left in between. CDR3 DNA sequence: TGCAGCGTTGTATGGGGGGGCACAGATACGCAGTATTTT. Its protein is CSVVWGGTDTQYF.

The chain couples TRBV2 to TRBJ1-6; D is perhaps TRBD1 (5 bases). There are 13 residues in the CDR3. The germline CDR1 and CDR2 sequences are SNHLY and FYNNEI. The germline V and J ends were trimmed by 7 bases and 7 bases, with 11 bases remaining between them. CDR3 sequence: CASTRTKNSPLHF. CDR3 DNA sequence: TGTGCCAGCACCAGGACAAAAAATTCACCCCTCCACTTT.

The chain employs TRBV28 and TRBJ1-5; a possible D gene is TRBD1 (5 bases). Germline V lookup: CDR1 MDHEN, CDR2 SYDVKM. CDR3 size: 14 residues. Trimming removed 7 bases at V and 10 bases at J, with 20 bases between. The CDR3 DNA follows: TGTGCCAGCATGGCGGGACCTTTAATCAGACCCCAGCATTTT. Its protein is CASMAGPLIRPQHF. Drawing the rest from reference TRBV28 and TRBJ1-5, the complete variable domain is DVKVTQSSRYLVKRTGEKVFLECVQDMDHENMFWYRQDPGLGLRLIYFSYDVKMKEKGDIPEGYSVSREKKERFSLILESASTNQTSMYLCASMAGPLIRPQHFGDGTRLSIL.

The V and J genes are TRBV19 and TRBJ1-1; possible D gene TRBD1, 5 bases. The V gene's germline CDR1 is LNHDA and CDR2 SQIVND (reference sequence). Trimming removed 6 bases from V and 4 bases from J, with 15 bases in between. The CDR3 totals 14 residues. The CDR3 coding sequence is TGTGCCAGTAGAAATCAGGGCGGGAGCACTGAAGCTTTCTTT. Translated: CASRNQGGSTEAFF.

The V gene is TRBV5-6, the J gene TRBJ2-2; 8 positions agree with TRBD2. V was pared by 3 bases and J by 4 bases, with 2 bases of the junction left unmatched. The CDR3 has 14 amino acids. Germline loops: CDR1 SGHDT, CDR2 YYEEEE. The CDR3 region has the DNA TGTGCCAGCAGCTGGGCGGGGGGCACCGGGGAGCTGTTTTTT. Translating it yields CASSWAGGTGELFF.

The chain joins TRBV12-3 or TRBV12-4 to TRBJ1-2; D is undetermined. Trimming shortened V by 2 bases and J by 6 bases, and 10 bases separated the two germline ends. This CDR3 has 13 amino acids. The CDR3 nucleotides read TGTGCCAGCAGTTTACTGGAGCGTGATGGCTACACCTTC. It is translated as CASSLLERDGYTF.

This sequence joins TRBV28 and TRBJ1-2; TRBD1 aligns across 8 bases. The V and J ends lost 6 bases and 8 bases, in that order; junction bases with no gene match: 8. Germline CDR1 and CDR2: MDHEN and SYDVKM. CDR3 size: 13 residues. The CDR3 DNA reads TGTGCCAGCAGGCCCCAGGGGGCGGGGGGCTACACCTTC. It specifies CASRPQGAGGYTF.

The chain links TRBV30 to TRBJ1-2, with 9 bases lining up with TRBD1. V was clipped by 2 bases and J by 6 bases; unmatched bases: 7. The germline V gene encodes CDR1 GTSNPN and CDR2 SVGIG (reference sequence). This CDR3 region has 14 residues. Written as DNA, the CDR3 is TGTGCCTGGAGTTTCACAGGGGGCGCCGATGGCTACACCTTC. This encodes CAWSFTGGADGYTF.

The gene calls are TRBV6-1 and TRBJ1-1; D is unclear. The V end was cut by 3 bases, the J end by 11 bases, with 13 bases between. Germline loops: CDR1 MNHNS, CDR2 SASEGT. CDR3 length: 12 amino acids. The DNA for the CDR3 is TGTGCCAGCAGTGACTGGGTGCTAGGTGCTTTCTTT. This codes for CASSDWVLGAFF.

This chain joins TRBV28 and TRBJ1-3, with 7 bases aligning to TRBD1. Germline CDR1 reads MDHEN; CDR2 reads SYDVKM. This CDR3 spans 17 amino acids. V lost 7 bases, J lost 2 bases, and 14 bases stayed unmatched. CDR3 DNA: TGTGCCAGCATTCCTGGGACAGTCTTTCCCCCTGGAAACACCATATATTTT. Encoded protein: CASIPGTVFPPGNTIYF. Variable domain in full (rest from reference TRBV28 and TRBJ1-3): DVKVTQSSRYLVKRTGEKVFLECVQDMDHENMFWYRQDPGLGLRLIYFSYDVKMKEKGDIPEGYSVSREKKERFSLILESASTNQTSMYLCASIPGTVFPPGNTIYFGEGSWLTVV.

This clone was seen only once. The chain recombines TRBV11-2 with TRBJ2-2; 8 bases agree with TRBD1. Germline assignment: CDR1 SGHAT and CDR2 FQNNGV. There are 15 residues in the CDR3. V lost 0 bases, J lost 4 bases, and 1 base stayed unmatched. The CDR3 region has the DNA TGTGCCAGCAGCTTAGACAGGGGGCCCACCGGGGAGCTGTTTTTT. It yields the protein CASSLDRGPTGELFF.

The chain couples TRBV6-5 to TRBJ2-7; a weak D match, TRBD1 (6 bases). V lost 6 bases, J lost 1 base, and 10 bases lay in between. Per germline, CDR1 MNHEY and CDR2 SVGAGI. The CDR3 has 13 amino acids. The CDR3 loop is CASRITGSYEQYF. The CDR3 DNA follows: TGTGCCAGCAGAATAACAGGGTCCTACGAGCAGTACTTC.

The chain has TRBV5-5 and TRBJ1-6; D is undetermined. The germline CDR1 and CDR2 sequences are SGHKS and YYEKEE (reference sequence). The CDR3 is 14 residues long. Trimming took off 1 base at V and 5 bases at J, with 7 bases between the two ends. The CDR3 DNA reads TGTGCCAGCAGCTTGTCGACTGATAATTCACCCCTCCACTTT. The encoded protein is CASSLSTDNSPLHF.